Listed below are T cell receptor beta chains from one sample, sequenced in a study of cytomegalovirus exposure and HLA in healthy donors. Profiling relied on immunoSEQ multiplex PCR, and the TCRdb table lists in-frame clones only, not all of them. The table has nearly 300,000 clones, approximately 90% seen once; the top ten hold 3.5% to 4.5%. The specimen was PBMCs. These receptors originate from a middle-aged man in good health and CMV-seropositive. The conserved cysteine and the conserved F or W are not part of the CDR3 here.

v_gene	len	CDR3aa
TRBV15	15	ATSRGGQWSGANVLT
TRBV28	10	ASSRGRAEQF
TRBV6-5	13	ASSYRTGGGYEQY
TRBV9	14	ASSPMVAGDVETQY
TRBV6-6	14	ASSYSPSGGGGEQF
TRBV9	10	ASGGNTDTQY
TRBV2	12	ASIGQGINYGYT
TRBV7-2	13	ASSQGLEPYYEQY
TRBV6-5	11	ASTLGGAGELF
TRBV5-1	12	ASRSGRENTEAF
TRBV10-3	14	AISESGGRGVETQY
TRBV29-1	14	SAAGTGKSGANVLT
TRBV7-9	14	ASSPASGRAVETQY
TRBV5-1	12	ASSPSGGTYEQY
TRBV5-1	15	ASSFGLARKVRNEQF
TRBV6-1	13	ASSGPGLASYEQY
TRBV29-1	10	GAGQASETQY
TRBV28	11	ASRGTGTYGYT
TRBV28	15	ASSAPSGRRSTDTQY
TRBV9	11	ASSVATGTEQF
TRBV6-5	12	ASSARQEYTEAF
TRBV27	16	ASSLWGTSDSLSYEQY
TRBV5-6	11	ASSYNPGNEQF
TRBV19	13	ASSIDRQGASGYT
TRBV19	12	ASSMVGAAYEQY
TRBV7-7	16	ASSLGLAGVSGTDTQY
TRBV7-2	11	ASSVDRGYGYT
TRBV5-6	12	ASSLYPSNSPLH
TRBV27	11	ASSLALADEQF
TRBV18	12	ASQEQDGNTEAF
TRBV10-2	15	ASRGGRTSGSTDTQY
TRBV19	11	ASSDRGGTEAF
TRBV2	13	ASSANSPNTGELF
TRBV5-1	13	ASSELTGGPYEQY
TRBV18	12	ASSLTSGDYEQY
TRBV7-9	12	SSSVVGPNYGYT
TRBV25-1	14	ASSESRVWAKNIQY
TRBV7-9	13	ASSSKKRDPYEQY
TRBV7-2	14	ASSLGSLGLAREQY
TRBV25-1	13	ASSDLRDGTGELF
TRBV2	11	ASRGAEFEKLF
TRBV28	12	ASSLWSSYNEQF
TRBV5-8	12	ASSGRVWNTEAF
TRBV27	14	ASSLSGTANNQPQH
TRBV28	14	ASSLVAGGGTDTQY
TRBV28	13	ASSRGQGVVQPQH
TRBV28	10	ASSAGLRGAF
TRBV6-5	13	ASSSTWGSTDTQY
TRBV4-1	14	ASSLLSGRVNYGYT
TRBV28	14	ASSLEGSGSHNEQF
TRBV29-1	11	TAAPGQESEAF
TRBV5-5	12	ASRGQRYQETQY
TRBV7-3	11	ASSSTGGRWQF
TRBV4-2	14	ASSQAWGQSSYEQY